These 22 T cell receptor beta chains originate from one sample sequenced in a study. TCRdb re-called the RT-PCR reads with MiXCR, one entry per CDR3 protein. The repertoire holds approximately 720,000 distinct CDR3 sequences, approximately 15% seen once, with 3.6% in the top ten. The source material was memory CD4+ T cells from blood. The receptors come from a female donor in good health, serving as a healthy control.

The chain joins TRBV20-1 to TRBJ1-4, with 7 positions matching TRBD1. V lost 0 bases to trimming and J lost 7 bases; unmatched junction nucleotides: 8. CDR3 length equals 15 residues. Per germline, CDR1 DFQATT and CDR2 SNEGSKA (reference sequence). CDR3 DNA sequence: TGCAGTGCTAGAGATCAGGGGACAGAAAGTGAAAAACTGTTTTTT. Protein sequence: CSARDQGTESEKLFF.

This clonotype has more than one count but fewer than ten. The chain is built from TRBV5-1 and TRBJ2-6, with D tentatively TRBD1 (5 bases). Trimming shortened V by 7 bases and J by 4 bases, and 12 bases separated the two germline ends. CDR3 length: 14 amino acids. From germline, CDR1 is SGHRS and CDR2 YFSETQ. The CDR3 coding sequence is TGCGCCAGCGGGGAAGGGGTCGGGGCCAACGTCCTGACTTTC. Translating gives CASGEGVGANVLTF. The variable domain in full, with the rest retrieved from reference TRBV5-1 and TRBJ2-6, is KAGVTQTPRYLIKTRGQQVTLSCSPISGHRSVSWYQQTPGQGLQFLFEYFSETQRNKGNFPGRFSGRQFSNSRSEMNVSTLELGDSALYLCASGEGVGANVLTFGAGSRLTVL.

This clonotype was detected only a few times. This rearrangement joins TRBV18 to TRBJ1-5; a possible D gene is TRBD1 (5 bases). Germline loops: CDR1 KGHSH, CDR2 LQKENI. CDR3 size: 15 residues. V lost 3 bases and J lost 3, with 12 bases in between. CDR3 coding DNA: TGTGCCAGCTCACCTCGGGACGGGGACAATCAGCCCCAGCATTTT. Its translation is CASSPRDGDNQPQHF.

The chain is built from TRBV20-1 and TRBJ1-2, with 7 bases fitting TRBD1. Germline-derived CDR1 and CDR2 are DFQATT and SNEGSKA (reference sequence). The CDR3 runs to 13 residues. Trimming removed 3 bases from V and 2 bases from J; junction bases left unmatched: 3. The CDR3 loop is CSASPQGNYGYTF. For the CDR3, the DNA is TGCAGTGCTAGCCCACAGGGGAACTATGGCTACACCTTC.

The chain carries TRBV7-8 and TRBJ2-1; a possible D gene is TRBD1 (5 bases). V lost 5 bases and J lost 5, with 16 bases in between. The CDR3 consists of 15 residues. Per germline, CDR1 SGHVS and CDR2 FQNEAQ. The CDR3 DNA reads as TGTGCCAGCAGCACCCAGCCCTTACAGGACAATGAGCAGTTCTTC. This translates into CASSTQPLQDNEQFF.

This clonotype was detected ten times or more. The V call is TRBV7-9, the J call TRBJ2-1; D is uncertain. The germline V and J ends were trimmed by 5 bases and 0 bases, with 8 bases remaining between them. The CDR3 extends over 14 amino acids. The germline CDR1 and CDR2 sequences are SEHNR and FQNEAQ (reference sequence). Written as DNA, the CDR3 is TGTGCCAGCAGCCCTACCGGCTCCTACAATGAGCAGTTCTTC. Protein: CASSPTGSYNEQFF.

This clonotype came up many times. The chain recombines TRBV6-2 or TRBV6-3 with TRBJ2-2, with 7 bases identical to TRBD2. The CDR3 spans 14 residues. Unmatched junction bases numbered 4, after V lost 4 bases and J lost 5 bases. In germline, CDR1 is MNHEY, CDR2 SVGEGT. The CDR3 sequence is CASSWQGGTGELFF. The DNA of the CDR3 is TGTGCCAGCAGTTGGCAGGGAGGGACCGGGGAGCTGTTTTTT.

This clonotype was observed a few times. The rearrangement uses TRBV6-2 or TRBV6-3 and TRBJ2-5; TRBD2 matches 12 bases. V gave up 5 bases and J gave up 4 bases; unmatched junction bases: 8. This CDR3 has 16 amino acids. Germline CDR1 is MNHEY and CDR2 is SVGEGT. As DNA, the CDR3 is TGTGCCAGCAGTCGATTTCAGACTAGCGGGAGAGAGACCCAGTACTTC. It translates to CASSRFQTSGRETQYF.

The genes are TRBV6-2 or TRBV6-3 and TRBJ2-3; D tentatively fits TRBD1 or TRBD2 (5 bases each). This CDR3 region has 15 residues. Germline V CDR1 and CDR2: MNHEY, SVGEGT. The V gene lost 2 bases and the J gene lost 1 base, with 10 bases spanning the gap. The CDR3 coding sequence is TGTGCCAGCAGTTACGGGGGAGTCCGCACAGATACGCAGTATTTT. The encoded protein is CASSYGGVRTDTQYF.

This clonotype came up a few times. This chain joins TRBV15 and TRBJ1-2; D remains ambiguous. CDR1 and CDR2 (germline): LNHNV, YYDKDF (reference sequence). The CDR3 totals 14 residues. Trimming shortened V by 0 bases and J by 8 bases, and 13 bases separated the two germline ends. The DNA for the CDR3 is TGTGCCACCAGCAGAGATCCGGGAGTCGGCGGCTACACCTTC. It specifies CATSRDPGVGGYTF.

This clonotype came up a few times. V gene TRBV20-1 combines with J gene TRBJ1-5; D gene uncertain. The CDR3 sequence is 13 residues long. The V end lost 0 bases, the J end lost 5 bases, and 8 bases lay between the germline ends. Germline CDR1 reads DFQATT; CDR2 reads SNEGSKA (reference sequence). For the CDR3, the DNA is TGCAGTGCTAGAGAGCCAGGCGATCAGCCCCAGCATTTT. As protein: CSAREPGDQPQHF.

This clonotype has more than one count but fewer than ten. The CDR3 loop reads CSATTGPLNSPLHF. The CDR3 bases are TGCAGTGCTACGACAGGACCTCTTAATTCACCCCTCCACTTT. This chain connects TRBV20-1 to TRBJ1-6; D is possibly TRBD1 (6 bases). CDR1 and CDR2 from the germline V gene are DFQATT and SNEGSKA (reference sequence). The CDR3 contains 14 residues. V shed 4 bases and J shed 6 bases, with 13 bases lying between them.

This clonotype was found many times. Because the CDR3 is missing its conserved closing phenylalanine or tryptophan, this is likely a read error. No DNA is shown, since the ends of the CDR3 on it are uncertain; the CDR3 is the one TCRdb lists. This chain links TRBV12-3 or TRBV12-4 with TRBJ2-1; TRBD2, as called in the table, went unchecked against the DNA. The CDR3 region is 12 residues in length, termini included. CDR3 amino acids: CASSLALTSGIL.

This clonotype was seen a handful of times. V gene TRBV27 combines with J gene TRBJ2-7; D is perhaps TRBD1 or TRBD2 (6 bases each). V was clipped by 3 bases and J by 4 bases, with 13 bases between them. The CDR3 runs to 14 residues. Germline V gives CDR1 MNHEY, CDR2 SMNVEV (reference sequence). CDR3 residues: CASSFRGPRYEQYF. The CDR3 DNA reads as TGTGCCAGCAGTTTCCGGGGGCCGAGATACGAGCAGTACTTC.

This clonotype has a handful of counts. The gene calls are TRBV7-9 and TRBJ2-2; tentatively, D is TRBD1 (5 bases). The CDR3 has 13 amino acids. Germline-derived CDR1 and CDR2 are SEHNR and FQNEAQ (reference sequence). Trimming removed 5 bases at V and 5 bases at J, with 9 bases between. The chain's CDR3 is CASSVQVTGELFF. The CDR3 DNA follows: TGTGCCAGCAGCGTACAGGTTACCGGGGAGCTGTTTTTT.

This clonotype occurred many times. The chain recombines TRBV20-1 with TRBJ2-7, with TRBD1 matching over 12 bases. Germline V gives CDR1 DFQATT, CDR2 SNEGSKA (reference sequence). J gave up 3 bases and V 5 bases, and 8 bases lay outside the gene matches. The CDR3 spans 15 residues. In nucleotides, the CDR3 is TGCAGTGCTTTGGAGGGACAGGGGGCCAACTACGAGCAGTACTTC. Its protein is CSALEGQGANYEQYF.

As regards this clonotype: Sequence at one end of the junction differs from germline and may be a read error. The gene calls are TRBV20-1 and TRBJ2-1, with 10 bases lining up with TRBD2. Germline loops: CDR1 DFQATT, CDR2 SNEGSKA (reference sequence). This CDR3 comprises 9 residues. This CDR3 is CSASLAGEF. CDR3 nucleotides: TGCAGTGCTAGCCTAGCGGGAGAGTTC.

This clonotype was found a few times. V usage is TRBV28 and J usage is TRBJ2-5; maybe TRBD2 (6 bases). The V and J ends lost 6 bases and 1 base respectively, with 15 bases between them. The CDR3 extends over 15 amino acids. In germline, CDR1 is MDHEN, CDR2 SYDVKM. Written as DNA, the CDR3 is TGTGCCAGCAGCCTCGGACTACGCCGCCAAGAGACCCAGTACTTC. Translating gives CASSLGLRRQETQYF.

This clonotype was recorded a few times. The chain is built from TRBV18 and TRBJ2-3, with no clear D. Trimming stripped 0 bases from V and 6 bases from J, with 13 bases between. Germline lookup yields CDR1 KGHSH and CDR2 LQKENI. This CDR3 is 15 amino acids long. Here the CDR3 reads CASSPPYLSEDTQYF. CDR3 nucleotide sequence: TGTGCCAGCTCACCACCGTATCTCTCAGAGGATACGCAGTATTTT.

This clonotype came up many times. This rearrangement joins TRBV20-1 to TRBJ2-7; a weak D match, TRBD1 (6 bases). Germline V gene lookup returns CDR1 DFQATT and CDR2 SNEGSKA (reference sequence). The V and J ends lost 5 bases and 3 bases respectively, with 14 bases between them. CDR3 size: 13 residues. The CDR3 reads CSALRTEYYEQYF. The CDR3 DNA is TGCAGTGCTCTCCGGACAGAGTACTACGAGCAGTACTTC.

In its sample, this clonotype was seen many times. The chain has TRBV6-5 and TRBJ2-3; D ambiguous. The V gene lost 2 bases and the J gene lost 0 bases, with 6 bases spanning the gap. There are 14 residues in the CDR3. CDR1 is MNHEY, CDR2 SVGAGI, per germline. In DNA form, the CDR3 reads TGTGCCAGCAGTTACACTTCTAGCACAGATACGCAGTATTTT. Translation gives CASSYTSSTDTQYF.

This chain joins TRBV18 and TRBJ2-1, with D uncertain. The germline V gene has CDR1 KGHSH and CDR2 LQKENI. CDR3 size: 14 residues. V lost 5 bases and J 2 bases, leaving 10 bases between the germline ends. Here the CDR3 reads CASSETQTYNEQFF. CDR3 nucleotide sequence: TGTGCCAGCTCAGAGACTCAGACCTACAATGAGCAGTTCTTC.